These 32 T cell receptor beta chains came from one sample sequenced in a study of cytomegalovirus exposure and HLA in healthy donors. Vbeta (60) and Jbeta (13) primers were used in the PCR. The protocol was immunoSEQ multiplex PCR, while the TCRdb copy is restricted to in-frame clones and leaves out a portion. This table has about 130,000 clones, approximately 80% appearing once. Material for sequencing was PBMCs. The receptor set was obtained from a middle-aged woman in good health and CMV-seronegative.

This clone was counted once. The rearrangement links TRBV9 to TRBJ2-1; TRBD2 matches 10 bases. Germline V gene sequence: CDR1 SGDLS, CDR2 YYNGEE. There are 15 residues in the CDR3. Losses at the gene ends were 4 bases for V and 4 bases for J; bases not matched to a gene: 5. CDR3 DNA sequence: TGTGCCAGCAGCAGCGGGGGGGCCGGGTACAATGAGCAGTTCTTC. Translation: CASSSGGAGYNEQFF.

This clone was detected only a few times. V and J are TRBV7-2 and TRBJ2-7; TRBD2 aligns across 8 bases. Germline assignment: CDR1 SGHTA and CDR2 FQGNSA. The V gene end was trimmed by 10 bases and the J gene end by 5 bases; junction bases not matched to a gene: 10. The CDR3 consists of 13 residues. The CDR3: CATTPGGGNEQYF. DNA of the CDR3: TGTGCCACGACCCCCGGGGGGGGAAACGAGCAGTACTTC.

The chain has TRBV19 and TRBJ1-5; the D gene is possibly TRBD1 (5 bases). In germline, CDR1 is LNHDA, CDR2 SQIVND (reference sequence). With 8 bases removed from V and 4 bases from J, the gap between germline ends came to 18 bases. This CDR3 has 15 amino acids. This CDR3 reads CASDGAGQGNQPQHF. The CDR3 nucleotides read TGTGCCAGTGACGGTGCGGGGCAGGGAAATCAGCCCCAGCATTTT.

This clone was counted between two and nine times. The CDR3 spells CASSVGGNSPLHF. In DNA form, the CDR3 reads TGTGCCAGCAGTGTTGGAGGGAATTCACCCCTCCACTTT. The V gene is TRBV2, the J gene TRBJ1-6; no firm D call. The CDR3 is made up of 13 amino acids. Trimming pared 4 bases from V and 7 bases from J, leaving 8 bases between. From germline, CDR1 is SNHLY and CDR2 FYNNEI.

This rearrangement joins TRBV18 to TRBJ1-4, with 8 bases lining up with TRBD1. The V segment lost 2 bases and the J segment 7 bases; nucleotides outside the gene matches: 15. This CDR3 is 18 amino acids long. CDR1 KGHSH and CDR2 LQKENI come from the germline V gene. CDR3 residues: CASSPAIKGTGGSEKLFF. CDR3 coding DNA: TGTGCCAGCTCACCAGCGATCAAGGGGACAGGTGGGAGTGAAAAACTGTTTTTT.

The chain employs TRBV27 and TRBJ2-5, with D hard to call. Trimming removed 1 base from V and 5 bases from J, with 8 bases in between. This CDR3 is built from 13 residues. The germline CDR1 and CDR2 sequences are MNHEY and SMNVEV (reference sequence). CDR3 in DNA: TGTGCCAGCAGTTTATGGGCCCGTGAGACCCAGTACTTC. Translation gives CASSLWARETQYF.

This clone was counted a single time. The V call is TRBV5-1, the J call TRBJ1-2; the D is unclear. Germline lookup yields CDR1 SGHRS and CDR2 YFSETQ. The ends were cut back, 0 bases at V and 6 bases at J, with 21 bases in the middle. The CDR3 is 17 residues long. CDR3 sequence: CASSLAVDTTSRDGYTF. In nucleotides, the CDR3 is TGCGCCAGCAGCTTGGCGGTTGACACCACAAGTCGAGATGGCTACACCTTC.

This rearrangement joins TRBV7-2 to TRBJ1-2, with 8 bases aligning to TRBD1. The V gene end was trimmed by 9 bases and the J gene end by 6 bases; junction bases not matched to a gene: 3. CDR1 is SGHTA and CDR2 is FQGNSA in the germline V gene. The CDR3 covers 11 residues. The CDR3: CARGQGNGYTF. CDR3 in DNA: TGTGCCAGAGGACAGGGAAATGGCTACACCTTC.

This chain joins TRBV18 and TRBJ1-1, with D tentatively TRBD1 (5 bases). CDR1 and CDR2 from the germline V gene are KGHSH and LQKENI. This CDR3 spans 13 amino acids. V lost 3 bases, J lost 6 bases, and 11 bases lay in between. The CDR3 loop is CASSPRRDAEAFF. The CDR3 region has the DNA TGTGCCAGCTCACCGAGGCGGGACGCTGAAGCTTTCTTT.

The chain has TRBV5-4 and TRBJ1-2; 8 bases line up with TRBD1. CDR3 size: 13 residues. The germline gives CDR1 SGHNT, CDR2 YYREEE (reference sequence). Unmatched junction bases numbered 3, after V lost 4 bases and J lost 4 bases. The CDR3 here is CASSLDRVYGYTF. CDR3 in DNA: TGTGCCAGCAGCCTGGACAGGGTCTATGGCTACACCTTC.

This clone was seen a few times. The chain is built from TRBV2 and TRBJ2-1; 13 bases match TRBD2. There are 16 residues in the CDR3. The germline gives CDR1 SNHLY, CDR2 FYNNEI. Losses at the gene ends were 5 bases for V and 6 bases for J; bases not matched to a gene: 7. The CDR3 reads CASSQATSGGFNEQFF. CDR3 DNA sequence: TGTGCCAGCAGTCAGGCGACTAGCGGGGGGTTCAATGAGCAGTTCTTC.

This clone occurred a few times. The J gene is TRBJ1-1, the V gene TRBV29-1; TRBD1 is a possible D gene (6 bases). The CDR3 spans 12 residues. Trimming left V 6 bases short and J 7 bases short, with 15 bases between. Germline V CDR1 and CDR2: SQVTM, ANQGSEA. CDR3 coding DNA: TGCAGCGTCGTGATCGACAGGAGTGAAGCTTTCTTT. It is translated as CSVVIDRSEAFF.

The V call is TRBV7-6, the J call TRBJ2-7; TRBD2 might be the D (5 bases). Trimming shortened V by 1 base and J by 3 bases, and 7 bases separated the two germline ends. The CDR3 is 13 residues long. The germline V gene has CDR1 SGHVS and CDR2 FNYEAQ. The CDR3 DNA reads TGTGCCAGCAGCTTAGGGGGAGACTACGAGCAGTACTTC. This codes for CASSLGGDYEQYF.

V and J are TRBV27 and TRBJ2-7, with a weak D call TRBD1 (5 bases). The CDR3 sequence is 14 residues long. In germline, CDR1 is MNHEY, CDR2 SMNVEV (reference sequence). Here the CDR3 DNA reads TGTGCTACCTATCGGGCAGGGTGGCCCTACGAGCAGTACTTC. The encoded protein is CATYRAGWPYEQYF.

This clone was seen once. The chain combines TRBV6-6 with TRBJ1-5, with a weak D call TRBD1 (5 bases). Trimming took 2 bases from V and 4 from J, leaving 12 bases between them. The CDR3 spans 15 residues. CDR1 and CDR2 from the germline V gene are MNHNY and SVGAGI (reference sequence). The CDR3 reads CASSYGGWGNQPQHF. CDR3 in DNA: TGTGCCAGCAGTTACGGGGGGTGGGGGAATCAGCCCCAGCATTTT.

The chain couples TRBV7-9 to TRBJ2-1, with a weak D call TRBD2 (6 bases). This CDR3 contains 17 residues. Trimming shortened V by 1 base and J by 5 bases, and 18 bases separated the two germline ends. Germline V CDR1 and CDR2: SEHNR, FQNEAQ (reference sequence). In DNA, the CDR3 is TGTGCCAGCAGCTTAGACCCCCCGGGACTGGCTCACAATGAGCAGTTCTTC. Amino acids: CASSLDPPGLAHNEQFF. The entire variable domain, with the rest obtained from reference TRBV7-9 and TRBJ2-1, is as follows: DTGVSQNPRHKITKRGQNVTFRCDPISEHNRLYWYRQTLGQGPEFLTYFQNEAQLEKSRLLSDRFSAERPKGSFSTLEIQRTEQGDSAMYLCASSLDPPGLAHNEQFFGPGTRLTVL.

The table lists this clone with a few counts. The genes are TRBV4-3 and TRBJ1-2, with D perhaps TRBD1 (5 bases). Germline CDR1 is LGHNA and CDR2 is YSLEER. The CDR3 contains 15 residues. The germline V and J ends were trimmed by 3 bases and 7 bases, with 18 bases remaining between them. The CDR3 sequence: CASSQDTPGTGGYTF. CDR3 sequence (DNA): TGCGCCAGCAGCCAGGACACTCCCGGGACTGGTGGCTACACCTTC.

The chain has TRBV2 and TRBJ2-7; D perhaps matches TRBD2 (5 bases). V gave up 1 base and J gave up 3 bases, with 10 bases separating them. CDR3 size: 14 residues. The germline gives CDR1 SNHLY, CDR2 FYNNEI. CDR3 protein: CASSEGRGYYEQYF. The CDR3, as DNA: TGTGCCAGCAGTGAAGGCAGAGGGTACTACGAGCAGTACTTC.

The V call is TRBV14, the J call TRBJ1-2; TRBD1 is a possible D gene (6 bases). Per the germline V gene, CDR1 is SGHDN and CDR2 is FVKESK. The CDR3 spans 15 residues. V was cut by 4 bases and J by 2 bases, with 14 bases left in between. This CDR3 reads CASSPSRGGNYGYTF. CDR3 nucleotides: TGTGCCAGCAGCCCCTCCCGCGGGGGCAACTATGGCTACACCTTC.

The rearrangement joins TRBV6-1 to TRBJ2-5; 10 positions match TRBD1. TRBJ2-7 explains the end of the DNA better; the J call may be wrong. The CDR3 contains 14 residues. Germline V gives CDR1 MNHNS, CDR2 SASEGT. DNA for the CDR3: TGTGCCAGCAGGATGACAGGGGGCGAGTACGAGCAGTACTTC. It encodes CASRMTGGEYEQYF.

The V and J genes are TRBV7-2 and TRBJ1-2; 7 bases match TRBD1. The V gene's germline CDR1 is SGHTA and CDR2 FQGNSA. The CDR3 length is 15 residues. Germline trimming cut 5 bases from V and 8 bases from J; bases unmatched to any gene: 14. Written as DNA, the CDR3 is TGTGCCAGCAGCGCTGGAGACAGGGACTCTCTGGGCTACACCTTC. Translating it yields CASSAGDRDSLGYTF.

With regard to this clone: Other nucleotide sequences from this sample produce the same CDR3. CDR3 coding DNA: TGTGCCAGCAGCTTAGCCCTGACAGGGGCAGATACGCAGTATTTT. As protein: CASSLALTGADTQYF. The chain joins TRBV7-9 to TRBJ2-3, with 8 bases fitting TRBD1. Trimming removed 0 bases from V and 4 bases from J; junction bases left unmatched: 3. The CDR3 is made up of 15 amino acids. Per germline, CDR1 SEHNR and CDR2 FQNEAQ (reference sequence).

This clone was recorded once. The rearrangement joins TRBV5-1 to TRBJ2-3, with D possibly matching TRBD1 (5 bases). CDR3 length equals 15 residues. Germline CDR1 reads SGHRS; CDR2 reads YFSETQ. With 0 bases removed from V and 0 bases from J, the gap between germline ends came to 8 bases. In DNA form, the CDR3 reads TGCGCCAGCAGCTTGGTCCCAGGGAGCACAGATACGCAGTATTTT. Translating gives CASSLVPGSTDTQYF.

The chain uses TRBV28 and TRBJ1-1, with D maybe TRBD1 (5 bases). The CDR3 has 15 amino acids. Deletions cut 8 bases from V and 0 bases from J, with 16 bases between. Germline CDR1 MDHEN, CDR2 SYDVKM. CDR3 DNA sequence: TGTGCCAGCCGTTCGGAGGGGCACGTGAACACTGAAGCTTTCTTT. Amino acid sequence: CASRSEGHVNTEAFF.

The genes are TRBV19 and TRBJ1-5; 12 nucleotides align to TRBD1. Germline CDR1 reads LNHDA; CDR2 reads SQIVND (reference sequence). CDR3 length equals 17 residues. V lost 6 bases to trimming and J lost 1 base; unmatched junction nucleotides: 7. In DNA form, the CDR3 reads TGTGCCAGTAGAACCGGGACAGGGGGCTGGAGCAATCAGCCCCAGCATTTT. This gives the protein CASRTGTGGWSNQPQHF.

This chain joins TRBV14 and TRBJ1-2; 7 bases are a match to TRBD1. V shed 3 bases, J shed 0 bases, and the junction held 4 bases outside the gene matches. Germline lookup yields CDR1 SGHDN and CDR2 FVKESK. The CDR3 spans 15 residues. The CDR3 DNA is TGTGCCAGCAGCCACTGGACAGGATCTAACTATGGCTACACCTTC. It specifies CASSHWTGSNYGYTF.

The chain carries TRBV9 and TRBJ1-1, with 8 bases aligning to TRBD1. Trimming at V came to 0 bases and at J to 4 bases, leaving 11 bases not matched to a gene. The length of the CDR3 is 17 residues. CDR1 SGDLS and CDR2 YYNGEE come from the germline V gene. The CDR3 here is CASSVGGTGRGRTEAFF. CDR3 DNA: TGTGCCAGCAGCGTAGGCGGAACCGGCAGGGGGCGCACTGAAGCTTTCTTT.

CDR3 loop: CASSRDRASMNTEAFF. The CDR3 DNA reads TGTGCCAGCTCACGAGACAGGGCGAGCATGAACACTGAAGCTTTCTTT. The chain joins TRBV18 to TRBJ1-1, with 7 bases matching TRBD1. Germline V gene sequence: CDR1 KGHSH, CDR2 LQKENI. V was pared by 4 bases and J by 0 bases, with 8 bases of the junction left unmatched. The CDR3 length is 16 residues.

The chain is built from TRBV5-1 and TRBJ1-1; TRBD1 matches 8 bases. Germline CDR1 is SGHRS and CDR2 is YFSETQ. J lost 8 bases, V lost 4 bases, and 10 bases had no gene match. The CDR3 runs to 14 residues. The CDR3 protein is CASSAQGEGREAFF. The CDR3 region has the DNA TGCGCCAGCAGCGCACAGGGGGAGGGTCGGGAAGCTTTCTTT.

The chain is built from TRBV5-5 and TRBJ1-1; possible D gene TRBD1, 5 bases. V was clipped by 4 bases and J by 6 bases, with 13 bases between them. The CDR3 is 13 amino acids. Per germline, CDR1 SGHKS and CDR2 YYEKEE (reference sequence). The chain's CDR3 is CASSPVYRSEAFF. CDR3 DNA sequence: TGTGCCAGCAGCCCGGTTTACAGGTCTGAAGCTTTCTTT.

The gene calls are TRBV2 and TRBJ1-5; D not resolved. Per the germline V gene, CDR1 is SNHLY and CDR2 is FYNNEI. V was shortened by 7 bases and J by 9 bases, with 13 bases between the two germline ends. This CDR3 contains 12 residues. CDR3 in DNA: TGTGCCAGCATGGCCCCAGCGGGGCCCCAGCATTTT. It yields the protein CASMAPAGPQHF.

This sequence joins TRBV2 and TRBJ2-7; 14 bases line up with TRBD2. Germline lookup yields CDR1 SNHLY and CDR2 FYNNEI. The CDR3 consists of 17 residues. The V segment lost 5 bases and the J segment 0 bases; nucleotides outside the gene matches: 6. In DNA form, the CDR3 reads TGTGCCAGCAGTCTCGGACTAGCGGGGGGTCTCTCCTACGAGCAGTACTTC. Protein product: CASSLGLAGGLSYEQYF.